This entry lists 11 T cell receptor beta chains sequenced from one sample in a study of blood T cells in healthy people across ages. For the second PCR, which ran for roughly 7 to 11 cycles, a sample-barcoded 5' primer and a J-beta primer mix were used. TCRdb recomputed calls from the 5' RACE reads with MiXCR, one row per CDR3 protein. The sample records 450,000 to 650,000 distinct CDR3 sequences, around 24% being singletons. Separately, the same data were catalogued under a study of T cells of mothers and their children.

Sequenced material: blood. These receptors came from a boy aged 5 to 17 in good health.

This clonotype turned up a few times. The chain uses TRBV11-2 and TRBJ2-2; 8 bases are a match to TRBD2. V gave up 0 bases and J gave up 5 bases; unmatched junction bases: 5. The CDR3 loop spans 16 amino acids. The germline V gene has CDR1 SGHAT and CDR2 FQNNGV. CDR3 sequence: CASSLDPGLGTGELFF. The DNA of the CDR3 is TGTGCCAGCAGCTTAGATCCGGGACTAGGAACCGGGGAGCTGTTTTTT.

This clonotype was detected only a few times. CDR3: CASSPILAGGRNEQFF. Written as DNA, the CDR3 is TGTGCCAGCAGTCCCATTCTAGCGGGGGGCAGGAATGAGCAGTTCTTC. The V call is TRBV6-2 or TRBV6-3, the J call TRBJ2-1; 11 nucleotides align to TRBD2. Losses at the gene ends were 5 bases for V and 7 bases for J; bases not matched to a gene: 10. CDR1 is MNHEY and CDR2 is SVGEGT in the germline V gene. CDR3 size: 16 residues.

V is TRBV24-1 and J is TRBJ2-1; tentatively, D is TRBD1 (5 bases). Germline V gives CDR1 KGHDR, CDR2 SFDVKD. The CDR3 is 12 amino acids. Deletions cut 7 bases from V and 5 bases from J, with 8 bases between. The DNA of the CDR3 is TGTGCCACCAGGCTAGGGGACAATGAGCAGTTCTTC. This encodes CATRLGDNEQFF.

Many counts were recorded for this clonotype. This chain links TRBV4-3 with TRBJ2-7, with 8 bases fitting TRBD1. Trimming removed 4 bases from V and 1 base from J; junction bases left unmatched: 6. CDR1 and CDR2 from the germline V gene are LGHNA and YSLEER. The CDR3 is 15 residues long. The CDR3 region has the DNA TGCGCCAGCAGCCCCGGGCAGGGGGCTTCCTACGAGCAGTACTTC. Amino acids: CASSPGQGASYEQYF.

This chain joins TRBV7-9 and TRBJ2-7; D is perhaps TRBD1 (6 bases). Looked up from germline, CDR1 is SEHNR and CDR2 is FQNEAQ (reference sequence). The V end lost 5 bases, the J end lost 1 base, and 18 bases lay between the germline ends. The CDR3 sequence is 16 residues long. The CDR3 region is CASSPSVGTLSYEQYF. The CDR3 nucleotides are TGTGCCAGCAGCCCGTCGGTCGGGACATTATCCTACGAGCAGTACTTC.

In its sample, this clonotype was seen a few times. CDR3 nucleotide sequence: TGTGCCAGCTCTTTTATTGTGACTAGCGATGAGCAGTTCTTC. Amino acids: CASSFIVTSDEQFF. The genes are TRBV2 and TRBJ2-1, with 8 positions matching TRBD2. The J segment lost 8 bases and the V segment lost 8 bases, leaving 11 bases of the junction unmatched. The germline V gene has CDR1 SNHLY and CDR2 FYNNEI. The CDR3 covers 14 residues. Combining the CDR3 with reference TRBV2 and TRBJ2-1 gives the whole variable domain EPEVTQTPSHQVTQMGQEVILRCVPISNHLYFYWYRQILGQKVEFLVSFYNNEISEKSEIFDDQFSVERPDGSNFTLKIRSTKLEDSAMYFCASSFIVTSDEQFFGPGTRLTVL.

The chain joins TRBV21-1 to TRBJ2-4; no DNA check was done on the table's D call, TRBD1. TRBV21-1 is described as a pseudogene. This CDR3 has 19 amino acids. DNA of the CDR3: TGTGCCAGCAGCAAAGTGGGGACAGGTGAACGGCTAGCCAAAAACATTCAGTACTTC. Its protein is CASSKVGTGERLAKNIQYF.

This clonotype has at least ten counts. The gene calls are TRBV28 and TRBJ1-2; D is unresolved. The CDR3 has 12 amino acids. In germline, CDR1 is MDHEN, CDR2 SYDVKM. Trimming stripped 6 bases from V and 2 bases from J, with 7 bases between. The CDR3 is CASRGVNYGYTF. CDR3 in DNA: TGTGCCAGCAGGGGTGTAAACTATGGCTACACCTTC.

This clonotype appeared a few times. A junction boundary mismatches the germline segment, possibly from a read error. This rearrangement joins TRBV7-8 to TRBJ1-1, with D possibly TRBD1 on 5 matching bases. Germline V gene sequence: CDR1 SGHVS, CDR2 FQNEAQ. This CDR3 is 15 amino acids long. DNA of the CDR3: TGTGCCGGCAGGCCTGGTGAGGGGACGAACACTGAAGCTTTCTTT. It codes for CAGRPGEGTNTEAFF.

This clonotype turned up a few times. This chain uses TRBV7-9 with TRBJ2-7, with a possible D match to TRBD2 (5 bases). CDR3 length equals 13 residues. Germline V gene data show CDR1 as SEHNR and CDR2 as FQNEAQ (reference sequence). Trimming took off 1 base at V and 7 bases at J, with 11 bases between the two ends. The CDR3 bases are TGTGCCAGCAGCTTAGAGGCGCGAGGGGAGCAGTACTTC. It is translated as CASSLEARGEQYF.

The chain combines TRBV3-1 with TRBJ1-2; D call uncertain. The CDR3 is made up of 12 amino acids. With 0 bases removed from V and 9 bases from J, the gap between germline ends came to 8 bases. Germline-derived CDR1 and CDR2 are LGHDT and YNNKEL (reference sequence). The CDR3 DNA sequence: TGTGCCAGCAGCCAAGAATGGGGTCGCTACACCTTC. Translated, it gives CASSQEWGRYTF.